Below are 21 T cell receptor beta chains sequenced from a single sample in a study of T cell responses to AZD1222 COVID-19 vaccine. Sequencing used immunoSEQ multiplex PCR; TCRdb keeps in-frame clones, though not all of them. The sample carries around 130,000 clones, about nine tenths recorded once. The sequencing used peripheral blood, collected on day 0 of AZD1222 vaccination. All receptors come from an adult in good health.

The sample holds a few counts of this clone. The chain uses TRBV5-1 and TRBJ2-7; 8 nucleotides agree with TRBD2. Germline V gene sequence: CDR1 SGHRS, CDR2 YFSETQ. V gave up 7 bases and J gave up 6 bases; unmatched junction bases: 15. CDR3 length: 15 amino acids. CDR3 sequence: CASSPEGLVPSEQYF. The CDR3 DNA follows: TGCGCCAGCTCCCCGGAGGGACTAGTCCCTTCCGAGCAGTACTTC.

This clone has just a few counts. The genes are TRBV7-3 and TRBJ2-1, with 14 bases lining up with TRBD2. The germline V gene has CDR1 SGHTA and CDR2 FQGTGA. The CDR3 has 18 residues. After removal of 5 bases from V and 4 bases from J, the junction contained 10 bases not matched to a gene. The CDR3 DNA sequence: TGTGCCAGCAGCGGCCAGACGGGACTAGCGGGGGATTACAATGAGCAGTTCTTC. This codes for CASSGQTGLAGDYNEQFF.

This clone was picked up one time. The chain employs TRBV6-5 and TRBJ1-5; D remains ambiguous. Trimming removed 7 bases at V and 4 bases at J, with 5 bases between. CDR3 length: 11 residues. In germline, CDR1 is MNHEY, CDR2 SVGAGI. The DNA for the CDR3 is TGTGCCAGCACTACAAATCAGCCCCAGCATTTT. It translates to CASTTNQPQHF.

The chain is built from TRBV6-5 and TRBJ1-2; D is undetermined. The CDR3 contains 16 residues. With 0 bases removed from V and 7 bases from J, the gap between germline ends came to 18 bases. Germline assignment: CDR1 MNHEY and CDR2 SVGAGI. The CDR3 here is CASSYSRPPRTGGYTF. The DNA for the CDR3 is TGTGCCAGCAGTTACTCGAGGCCCCCCAGGACCGGTGGCTACACCTTC.

The gene calls are TRBV28 and TRBJ1-1, with a weak D call TRBD1 (5 bases). The germline gives CDR1 MDHEN, CDR2 SYDVKM. V shed 5 bases and J shed 4 bases, with 14 bases lying between them. The CDR3 has 14 residues. The CDR3 spells CASSGTNTGTEAFF. The CDR3 nucleotides read TGTGCCAGCAGTGGGACCAACACGGGCACTGAAGCTTTCTTT. Looking up the rest from reference TRBV28 and TRBJ1-1 gives the full variable domain: DVKVTQSSRYLVKRTGEKVFLECVQDMDHENMFWYRQDPGLGLRLIYFSYDVKMKEKGDIPEGYSVSREKKERFSLILESASTNQTSMYLCASSGTNTGTEAFFGQGTRLTVV.

This rearrangement joins TRBV30 to TRBJ1-1; D ambiguous. The CDR3 has 11 residues. Germline lookup yields CDR1 GTSNPN and CDR2 SVGIG (reference sequence). The V end was cut by 0 bases, the J end by 6 bases, with 5 bases between. The CDR3 loop is CAWSVRAEAFF. CDR3 nucleotides: TGTGCCTGGAGTGTTAGGGCTGAAGCTTTCTTT.

This rearrangement joins TRBV7-2 to TRBJ2-1; 10 bases agree with TRBD2. CDR1 is SGHTA, CDR2 FQGNSA, per germline. Trimming cost V 1 base and J 2 bases; bases outside gene matches: 8. This CDR3 has 18 amino acids. The CDR3, as DNA: TGTGCCAGCAGCTTAGTGTCGCTAGCGGGGGATACCTACAATGAGCAGTTCTTC. This encodes CASSLVSLAGDTYNEQFF.

The chain couples TRBV6-6 to TRBJ2-1, with 7 nucleotides matching TRBD1. Germline assignment: CDR1 MNHNY and CDR2 SVGAGI (reference sequence). This CDR3 is built from 14 residues. V lost 7 bases, J lost 4 bases, and 7 bases stayed unmatched. CDR3 nucleotides: TGTGCCAGCACCCCGGGACAGAGTTACAATGAGCAGTTCTTC. This translates into CASTPGQSYNEQFF.

J is TRBJ1-1 and V is TRBV6-2 or TRBV6-3; the D is unclear. The V gene lost 2 bases and the J gene lost 11 bases, with 15 bases spanning the gap. CDR1 and CDR2 (germline): MNHEY, SVGEGT. This CDR3 contains 13 residues. This chain's CDR3 is CASSYPRRYGAFF. The CDR3 coding sequence is TGTGCCAGCAGTTACCCGCGGCGCTACGGTGCTTTCTTT.

This sequence joins TRBV24-1 and TRBJ1-5; 9 positions match TRBD1. CDR1 is KGHDR, CDR2 SFDVKD, per germline. CDR3 length: 15 amino acids. V trimming: 9 bases; J trimming: 6 bases; junction bases outside the gene matches: 11. CDR3 sequence (DNA): TGTGCCACCGGAAAAGACAGGGGGGAAGCTCAGCCCCAGCATTTT. This sequence encodes CATGKDRGEAQPQHF.

The CDR3 region is CASSAGRRGEEQFF. The CDR3 DNA is TGTGCCAGCAGCGCCGGGCGCAGGGGGGAGGAGCAGTTCTTC. The V call is TRBV9, the J call TRBJ2-1; tentatively, D is TRBD1 (7 bases). Germline loops: CDR1 SGDLS, CDR2 YYNGEE. The CDR3 is 14 amino acids. Deletions cut 3 bases from V and 10 bases from J, with 17 bases between.

The chain joins TRBV5-4 to TRBJ1-4, with D perhaps TRBD1 (6 bases). The V and J ends lost 3 bases and 6 bases respectively, with 12 bases between them. CDR1 SGHNT and CDR2 YYREEE come from the germline V gene (reference sequence). The CDR3 contains 14 residues. CDR3 loop: CASSSERGDEKLFF. The DNA of the CDR3 is TGTGCCAGCAGCTCAGAGAGGGGGGATGAAAAACTGTTTTTT.

The V gene is TRBV28, the J gene TRBJ1-5, with 9 positions matching TRBD1. CDR3 length equals 15 residues. J gave up 5 bases and V 5 bases, and 7 bases lay outside the gene matches. CDR1 MDHEN and CDR2 SYDVKM come from the germline V gene. DNA for the CDR3: TGTGCCAGCAGTACCAAGGACAGGGGCTATCAGCCCCAGCATTTT. Its translation: CASSTKDRGYQPQHF.

The chain recombines TRBV30 with TRBJ1-6; TRBD1 agrees at 8 bases. The V gene end was trimmed by 5 bases and the J gene end by 5 bases; junction bases not matched to a gene: 5. CDR1 GTSNPN and CDR2 SVGIG come from the germline V gene (reference sequence). This CDR3 comprises 14 residues. The CDR3 DNA is TGTGCCTGGGGATACAGGGGGAATAATTCACCCCTCCACTTT. Translation: CAWGYRGNNSPLHF.

V is TRBV7-9 and J is TRBJ2-5; no reliable D call. Germline values: CDR1 SEHNR, CDR2 FQNEAQ (reference sequence). This CDR3 has 16 amino acids. V lost 2 bases to trimming and J lost 0 bases, with 13 bases between them. The CDR3 DNA sequence: TGTGCCAGCAGCTTACGGAGACGGAGTAACCAAGAGACCCAGTACTTC. This codes for CASSLRRRSNQETQYF.

This clone was seen once. The chain combines TRBV9 with TRBJ2-7, with 9 nucleotides matching TRBD1. With V trimmed by 3 bases and J by 6 bases, 13 bases remained unmatched. Germline CDR1 is SGDLS and CDR2 is YYNGEE. The length of the CDR3 is 16 residues. The CDR3 reads CASSAGTGLGWGEQYF. The CDR3 DNA reads TGTGCCAGCAGCGCTGGGACAGGGTTGGGATGGGGCGAGCAGTACTTC.

The rearrangement links TRBV13 to TRBJ2-7, with TRBD1 identical over 7 bases. Looked up from germline, CDR1 is PRHDT and CDR2 is FYEKMQ (reference sequence). With 0 bases clipped from V and 0 bases from J, the junction kept 2 bases outside the gene matches. CDR3 length equals 15 residues. CDR3 residues: CASSLGRDSSYEQYF. In nucleotides, the CDR3 is TGTGCCAGCAGCTTAGGGAGGGACAGCTCCTACGAGCAGTACTTC.

This rearrangement joins TRBV4-3 to TRBJ2-7; D unclear. CDR1 and CDR2 (germline): LGHNA, YSLEER. The CDR3 is 14 amino acids. Between the trimmed V and J ends, which lost 0 bases and 1 base, there was a span of 7 bases. CDR3 sequence: CASSQDGDSYEQYF. CDR3 DNA sequence: TGCGCCAGCAGCCAAGATGGGGATTCCTACGAGCAGTACTTC.

This chain connects TRBV7-9 to TRBJ1-6, with 7 bases aligning to TRBD1. The CDR3 totals 14 residues. CDR1 is SEHNR and CDR2 is FQNEAQ in the germline V gene (reference sequence). J was trimmed by 7 bases and V by 4 bases; bases with no gene match: 4. As DNA, the CDR3 is TGTGCCAGCAGCTCCGGGACAGAGAATTCACCCCTCCACTTT. Protein sequence: CASSSGTENSPLHF.

The chain carries TRBV6-2 or TRBV6-3 and TRBJ1-1, with a possible D match to TRBD1 (5 bases). The V and J ends lost 0 bases and 3 bases respectively, with 20 bases between them. This CDR3 has 18 residues. Germline CDR1 is MNHEY and CDR2 is SVGEGT. The CDR3 here is CASSYSIPEVREDTEAFF. The CDR3 bases are TGTGCCAGCAGTTACTCGATCCCAGAAGTCAGGGAGGACACTGAAGCTTTCTTT.

The chain couples TRBV3-1 (or the pseudogene TRBV3-2) to TRBJ1-5, with D perhaps matching TRBD1 (6 bases). Germline lookup yields CDR1 LGHDT and CDR2 YNNKEL (reference sequence). CDR3 length: 15 residues. The V end was cut by 2 bases, the J end by 6 bases, with 14 bases between. CDR3 residues: CASSQTNRVTQPQHF. The CDR3 DNA is TGTGCCAGCAGCCAAACCAACAGGGTCACTCAGCCCCAGCATTTT.